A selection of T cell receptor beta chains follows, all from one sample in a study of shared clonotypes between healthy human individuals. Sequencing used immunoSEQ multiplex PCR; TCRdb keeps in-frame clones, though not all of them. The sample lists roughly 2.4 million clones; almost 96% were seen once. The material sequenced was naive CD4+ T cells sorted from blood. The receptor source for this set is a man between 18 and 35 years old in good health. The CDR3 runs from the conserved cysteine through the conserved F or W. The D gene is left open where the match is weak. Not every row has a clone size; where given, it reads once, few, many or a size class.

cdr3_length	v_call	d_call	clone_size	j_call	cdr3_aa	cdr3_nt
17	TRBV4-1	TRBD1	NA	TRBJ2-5	CASSQDLQGARGETQYF	TGCGCCAGCAGCCAAGATCTTCAGGGGGCTCGAGGAGAGACCCAGTACTTC
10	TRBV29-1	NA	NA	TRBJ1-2	CSVDKDGYTF	TGCAGCGTTGATAAAGATGGCTACACCTTC
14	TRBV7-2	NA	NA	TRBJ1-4	CASSLRLTDEKLFF	TGTGCCAGCAGCTTACGGTTGACAGATGAAAAACTGTTTTTT
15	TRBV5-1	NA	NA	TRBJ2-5	CASSFVPGPTADQYF	TGCGCCAGCAGCTTTGTCCCGGGGCCCACTGCGGACCAGTACTTC
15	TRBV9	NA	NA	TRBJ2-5	CASSVASGPGETQYF	TGTGCCAGCAGCGTAGCTTCGGGGCCGGGGGAGACCCAGTACTTC
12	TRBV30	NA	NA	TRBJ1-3	CAWSALGNTIYF	TGTGCCTGGAGTGCACTTGGAAACACCATATATTTT
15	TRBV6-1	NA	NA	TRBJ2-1	CASSPGTGAYNEQFF	TGTGCCAGCAGTCCCGGGACCGGTGCCTACAATGAGCAGTTCTTC
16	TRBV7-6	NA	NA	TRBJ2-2	CASSPEGPLNTGELFF	TGTGCCAGCAGCCCCGAGGGACCCCTAAACACCGGGGAGCTGTTTTTT
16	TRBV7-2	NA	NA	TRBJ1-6	CASSLAGPLGNSPLHF	TGTGCCAGCAGCTTAGCGGGTCCTCTAGGCAATTCACCCCTCCACTTT
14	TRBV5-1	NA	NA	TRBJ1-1	CASSPGRWGTEAFF	TGCGCCAGCAGCCCGGGGAGGTGGGGCACTGAAGCTTTCTTT
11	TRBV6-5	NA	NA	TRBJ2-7	CASRRDYEQYF	TGTGCCAGCAGGCGGGACTACGAGCAGTACTTC
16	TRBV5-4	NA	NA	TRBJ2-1	CASSLVAGSSYNEQFF	TGTGCCAGCAGCTTGGTAGCCGGGAGCTCCTACAATGAGCAGTTCTTC
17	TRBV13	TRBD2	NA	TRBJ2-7	CASSRGFRTSGSYEQYF	TGTGCCAGCAGCCGAGGGTTTAGGACTAGCGGGAGTTACGAGCAGTACTTC
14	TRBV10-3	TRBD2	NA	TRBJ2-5	CAIGTSGGRETQYF	TGTGCCATCGGGACTAGCGGGGGGCGGGAGACCCAGTACTTC
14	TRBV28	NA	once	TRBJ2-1	CATREDRRYNEQFF	TGTGCCACAAGGGAGGACAGAAGGTACAATGAGCAGTTCTTC
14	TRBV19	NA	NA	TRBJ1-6	CASSIEGDNSPLHF	TGTGCCAGTAGTATAGAAGGGGACAATTCACCCCTCCACTTT
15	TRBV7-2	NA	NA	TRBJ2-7	CASSLVGGGSYEQYF	TGTGCCAGCAGCTTAGTGGGAGGGGGCTCCTACGAGCAGTACTTC
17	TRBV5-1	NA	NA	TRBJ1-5	CASSLALRPGSNQPQHF	TGCGCCAGCAGCTTGGCCTTAAGGCCAGGGTCCAATCAGCCCCAGCATTTT
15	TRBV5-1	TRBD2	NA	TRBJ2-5	CASNRAGGLEETQYF	TGCGCCAGCAATAGAGCGGGGGGACTGGAAGAGACCCAGTACTTC
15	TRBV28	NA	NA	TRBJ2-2	CASRGGGVNTGELFF	TGTGCCAGCAGAGGGGGGGGCGTGAACACCGGGGAGCTGTTTTTT